Each of the 16 T cell receptor beta chains below was sequenced from the same sample in a study of tumor-infiltrating lymphocytes in primary liver carcinoma. TCR beta cDNA came from roughly 0.45 ug total RNA, primed with a constant-region primer. Generation of the TCR beta libraries relied on three nested multiplex PCR rounds using slightly modified ARM-PCR. Investigators reported that the first two PCR rounds, at 9 to 11 cycles each, used TRBV1-TRBV30 forward primers with a C-beta reverse primer. Each CDR3 protein is one row after TCRdb ran MiXCR on the multiplex PCR reads. Of around 100,000 distinct CDR3 sequences listed, approximately 70% were seen once; the top ten hold 12%. From approximately 20-30 mg of unsorted bulk tissue, DNA and RNA were co-extracted together. The specimen was liver tumor tissue from sampling region 2. The subset here: tumor region T2, inferior pole. The receptor set was obtained from a woman aged 60-75 years with primary liver carcinoma and hepatitis B virus infection.

V and J are TRBV29-1 and TRBJ1-2; D is possibly TRBD1 (6 bases). Germline V gene lookup returns CDR1 SQVTM and CDR2 ANQGSEA. Between the trimmed V and J ends, which lost 6 bases and 7 bases, there was a span of 12 bases. The CDR3 has 11 residues. CDR3 nucleotides: TGCAGCGTAGACAGGAGCTGTGGCTACACCTTC. It translates to CSVDRSCGYTF.

Of note for this clonotype: Sequence at one end of the junction differs from germline and may be a read error. The V gene is TRBV29-1, the J gene TRBJ2-5, with D possibly TRBD1 on 5 matching bases. The CDR3 is made up of 12 amino acids. The V gene's germline CDR1 is SQVTM and CDR2 ANQGSEA. CDR3 amino acids: CSVGQPQETQHF. For the CDR3, the DNA is TGCAGCGTCGGACAACCTCAAGAGACCCAGCACTTC.

This clonotype was recorded at least ten times. J is TRBJ2-5 and V is TRBV4-1; the match to TRBD2 covers 13 bases. Germline V gene sequence: CDR1 MGHRA, CDR2 YSYEKL. This CDR3 has 17 residues. Unmatched junction bases numbered 7, after V lost 4 bases and J lost 2 bases. DNA for the CDR3: TGCGCCAGCAGCCTCGGACTAGCGGGAGCCACTCAAGAGACCCAGTACTTC. Translation gives CASSLGLAGATQETQYF.

This clonotype appeared a single time. Sequence at one end of the junction differs from germline and may be a read error. CDR3 in amino acids: CSIDLQGQREQFF. The DNA of the CDR3 is TGCAGCATTGATCTACAGGGGCAGAGGGAGCAGTTCTTC. The chain uses TRBV29-1 and TRBJ2-1; 7 bases match TRBD1. The CDR3 is made up of 13 amino acids. Germline assignment: CDR1 SQVTM and CDR2 ANQGSEA.

Regarding this clonotype: The conserved phenylalanine or tryptophan is not found at the CDR3 terminus, so this likely reflects a read error. This chain links TRBV14 with TRBJ2-1, with D perhaps TRBD2 (6 bases). V lost 1 base to trimming and J lost 12 bases, with 22 bases between them. There are 16 residues in the CDR3. The germline CDR1 and CDR2 sequences are SGHDN and FVKESK. CDR3 in DNA: TGTGCCAGCAGCCAAGTGGGCGGGACTGGCCTTGGTGTGCAGTTCCTC. Translated: CASSQVGGTGLGVQFL.

In the case of this clonotype: One end of the junction varies from germline; a read error may be responsible. The rearrangement uses TRBV5-1 and TRBJ2-7, with 7 bases aligning to TRBD2. The CDR3 consists of 17 residues. Germline V lookup: CDR1 SGHRS, CDR2 YFSETQ. The CDR3 spells CAISPGLGSGPTYEQYF. CDR3 DNA sequence: TGCGCCATCAGCCCTGGACTTGGTAGCGGGCCTACCTACGAGCAGTACTTC.

In the case of this clonotype: An end of the junction differs from the germline gene, which may be a read error. The rearrangement joins TRBV6-6 to TRBJ1-2, with D perhaps TRBD1 (5 bases). Germline V gene lookup returns CDR1 MNHNY and CDR2 SVGAGI (reference sequence). CDR3 size: 14 residues. CDR3 sequence (DNA): TGTGCCAGCATCCCCGGGGGTTCGGGCTATGACTACACCTTC. Translated, it gives CASIPGGSGYDYTF.

Regarding this clonotype: The germline gene is not matched at one end of the junction; a read error may be the cause. This sequence joins TRBV11-2 and TRBJ2-7; no firm D call. CDR1 SGHAT and CDR2 FQNNGV come from the germline V gene. The CDR3 is 13 amino acids. The chain's CDR3 is CAISLDFKVIQYF. The CDR3 DNA follows: TGTGCCATCAGCTTAGATTTTAAGGTCATCCAGTACTTC. Filled out from reference TRBV11-2 and TRBJ2-7, the complete variable domain reads EAGVAQSPRYKIIEKRQSVAFWCNPISGHATLYWYQQILGQGPKLLIQFQNNGVVDDSQLPKDRFSAERLKGVDSTLKIQPAKLEDSAVYLCAISLDFKVIQYFGPGTRLTVT.

A remark on this clonotype: One junction end disagrees with the germline gene, perhaps due to a read error. This chain joins TRBV20-1 and TRBJ2-2, with TRBD2 matching over 12 bases. There are 15 residues in the CDR3. Germline V lookup: CDR1 DFQATT, CDR2 SNEGSKA (reference sequence). Here the CDR3 DNA reads TGCAGTACTAGTCTAGCGGGAGGGGGGACCGGGGAGCTGTTTTTT. This sequence encodes CSTSLAGGGTGELFF.

On this clonotype: A read error is possible here, since a much larger clone lies one base away. The V gene is TRBV29-1, the J gene TRBJ2-4; TRBD2 is a possible D gene (7 bases). CDR3 length equals 13 residues. Germline CDR1 reads SQVTM; CDR2 reads ANQGSEA. Trimming took off 4 bases at V and 5 bases at J, with 12 bases between the two ends. Here the CDR3 DNA reads TGCAGCGTTGGGGAGGGGGGCCAAAACATTCAGTACTTC. The encoded protein is CSVGEGGQNIQYF.

V gene TRBV11-3 combines with J gene TRBJ2-7, with TRBD1 identical over 12 bases. The germline CDR1 and CDR2 sequences are SGHNT and YENEEA. The CDR3 sequence is 15 residues long. J was trimmed by 6 bases and V by 5 bases; bases with no gene match: 8. CDR3 residues: CASSPGTGGNCEQYF. CDR3 DNA: TGTGCCAGCAGCCCTGGGACAGGGGGCAATTGCGAGCAGTACTTC.

As for this clonotype: Germline is not matched at one junction end, which may reflect a read error. CDR3 in DNA: TGTACCAGCAGCTTAACCCACGGACATGGGTACAGGGGTGAACAGTTCTTC. Translating gives CTSSLTHGHGYRGEQFF. The chain couples TRBV11-2 to TRBJ2-1, with 7 nucleotides matching TRBD1. Looked up from germline, CDR1 is SGHAT and CDR2 is FQNNGV. The CDR3 contains 17 residues.

The chain recombines TRBV25-1 with TRBJ2-5; 9 positions match TRBD1. The germline gives CDR1 MGHDK, CDR2 SYGVNS. The V segment lost 6 bases and the J segment 5 bases; nucleotides outside the gene matches: 7. This CDR3 has 14 amino acids. CDR3 nucleotides: TGTGCCAGCAGAGGCACGACAGGGGGGGAGACCCAGTACTTC. It translates to CASRGTTGGETQYF.

Comment on this clonotype: One end of the junction does not line up with germline, which may come from a read error. The rearrangement uses TRBV12-3 or TRBV12-4 and TRBJ2-2; D possibly matches TRBD1 or TRBD2 (5 bases each). The CDR3 has 15 amino acids. CDR3 region: CASSLSGPRAGKLFF. The CDR3 DNA sequence: TGTGCTAGCAGTTTATCGGGACCCCGGGCCGGGAAGCTGTTTTTT.

Note on this clonotype: Germline and junction disagree at one end, which may indicate a read error. V usage is TRBV28 and J usage is TRBJ2-3, with a possible D match to TRBD2 (6 bases). The CDR3 has 16 amino acids. Germline CDR1 MDHEN, CDR2 SYDVKM. The CDR3 nucleotides are TGTGCCAGAAGTTTCATCGGCGGGATGGGCACAGATACGCAGTATTTT. Translating it yields CARSFIGGMGTDTQYF.

Of note for this clonotype: A much larger clone differs by one base, so this may be a read error. The chain uses TRBV5-1 and TRBJ2-3, with D hard to call. CDR3 length: 13 residues. The germline CDR1 and CDR2 sequences are SGHRS and YFSETQ. The CDR3: CANSLGVRDTQYF. The CDR3 DNA follows: TGCGCCAACAGCTTAGGTGTTAGAGATACGCAGTATTTT.